The 2 T cell receptor beta chains in this list originate from one sample, sequenced in a study of shared clonotypes between healthy human individuals. Naive CD8 cells lacked CD45RO and underwent positive selection for CCR7, leaving out terminally differentiated effector memory CD45RA+ cells. Libraries were prepared by immunoSEQ multiplex PCR; TCRdb keeps only in-frame clonotypes and omits some of them. The data show around 1.9 million clones, 85% to 95% seen once. The specimen was naive CD8+ T cells from PBMCs. These receptors originate from a man aged 18 to 29 in good health. Some clones in this sample may be carry-over from other donors' samples.

This chain uses TRBV7-2 with TRBJ2-1; 9 bases map to TRBD1. The V gene end was trimmed by 5 bases and the J gene end by 10 bases; junction bases not matched to a gene: 12. Germline-derived CDR1 and CDR2 are SGHTA and FQGNSA. This CDR3 region has 15 residues. CDR3 protein: CASSVTGGASREQFF. In nucleotides, the CDR3 is TGTGCCAGCAGCGTTACAGGGGGCGCTTCCAGAGAGCAGTTCTTC.

The rearrangement links TRBV15 to TRBJ2-2, with 7 bases lining up with TRBD2. Germline V gene sequence: CDR1 LNHNV, CDR2 YYDKDF (reference sequence). Losses at the gene ends were 0 bases for V and 1 base for J; bases not matched to a gene: 2. The CDR3 sequence is 16 residues long. The CDR3: CATSRETSQNTGELFF. Written as DNA, the CDR3 is TGTGCCACCAGCAGAGAGACTAGCCAGAACACCGGGGAGCTGTTTTTT.